Following are 20 T cell receptor beta chains from one sample sequenced in a study of identical twins. Via MiXCR, TCRdb re-called the 5' RACE reads, giving one row per CDR3 protein. The data hold 510,000 or so distinct CDR3 sequences, with 13% to 15% observed a single time. These data also formed part of another study, on yellow fever vaccine responses in identical twins.

Sequences were obtained from CD4+ T cells sorted from blood. These receptor sequences come from a woman in her late teens or twenties in good health.

In its sample, this clonotype was seen a few times. The CDR3 sequence is CAISEGLISYEQYF. The CDR3 bases are TGTGCCATCAGTGAGGGTCTCATCTCCTACGAGCAGTACTTC. The V gene is TRBV10-3, the J gene TRBJ2-7; D unresolved. In germline, CDR1 is ENHRY, CDR2 SYGVKD. Between the trimmed V and J ends, which lost 2 bases and 0 bases, there was a span of 8 bases. This CDR3 comprises 14 residues.

In its sample, this clonotype was seen many times. The chain has TRBV2 and TRBJ2-2, with 9 positions matching TRBD1. The CDR3 runs 15 residues. V shed 4 bases and J 1 base; nucleotides not matched to a gene: 1. Germline V gene lookup returns CDR1 SNHLY and CDR2 FYNNEI. CDR3 DNA: TGTGCCAGCAGTGCGGACAGGGGGAACACCGGGGAGCTGTTTTTT. Protein product: CASSADRGNTGELFF. Based on the CDR3 plus reference TRBV2 and TRBJ2-2, the full variable domain is EPEVTQTPSHQVTQMGQEVILRCVPISNHLYFYWYRQILGQKVEFLVSFYNNEISEKSEIFDDQFSVERPDGSNFTLKIRSTKLEDSAMYFCASSADRGNTGELFFGEGSRLTVL.

This rearrangement joins TRBV4-1 to TRBJ1-5, with D hard to call. Trimming stripped 5 bases from V and 0 bases from J, with 11 bases between. The germline V gene encodes CDR1 MGHRA and CDR2 YSYEKL. This CDR3 has 15 amino acids. The CDR3 DNA is TGCGCCAGCAGCTCAACCCGGTATAGCAATCAGCCCCAGCATTTT. Amino acids: CASSSTRYSNQPQHF.

The CDR3, as DNA: TGTGCCAGCAGTCCTGGACTAGCCCACGAGCAGTACGTC. Amino acid sequence: CASSPGLAHEQYV. The chain combines TRBV12-3 or TRBV12-4 with TRBJ2-7; 8 bases line up with TRBD2. V trimming: 5 bases; J trimming: 5 bases; junction bases outside the gene matches: 5. The CDR3 has 13 amino acids.

V and J are TRBV24-1 and TRBJ2-2, with D unclear. The CDR3 extends over 17 amino acids. V lost 4 bases to trimming and J lost 6 bases, with 20 bases between them. Germline assignment: CDR1 KGHDR and CDR2 SFDVKD. The CDR3 nucleotides read TGTGCCACCAGTGACCGAGCCCAGGTTCTCCGCGCCGGGGAGCTGTTTTTT. Its translation: CATSDRAQVLRAGELFF.

V and J are TRBV5-1 and TRBJ2-5; D is uncertain. Trimming stripped 1 base from V and 2 bases from J, with 9 bases between. The CDR3 has 14 amino acids. Germline loops: CDR1 SGHRS, CDR2 YFSETQ. As DNA, the CDR3 is TGCGCCAGCAGCTTGTTGGGCATACAAGAGACCCAGTACTTC. Its translation: CASSLLGIQETQYF.

This clonotype was detected ten times or more. The gene calls are TRBV10-3 and TRBJ2-1; D uncertain. CDR1 ENHRY and CDR2 SYGVKD come from the germline V gene. This CDR3 spans 20 amino acids. The germline V and J ends were trimmed by 2 bases and 0 bases, with 23 bases remaining between them. In DNA form, the CDR3 reads TGTGCCATCAGTGAGAAGTCTAGTGAGAAGAAAGGAAGCTCCTACAATGAGCAGTTCTTC. The encoded protein is CAISEKSSEKKGSSYNEQFF.

This clonotype came up many times. This chain joins TRBV29-1 and TRBJ1-1; D is unresolved. Germline-derived CDR1 and CDR2 are SQVTM and ANQGSEA. The CDR3 has 13 amino acids. V shed 5 bases and J shed 0 bases, with 10 bases lying between them. This CDR3 is CSVREDMNTEAFF. CDR3 coding DNA: TGCAGCGTTCGGGAAGACATGAACACTGAAGCTTTCTTT.

The rearrangement uses TRBV9 and TRBJ2-7; 9 nucleotides match TRBD2. The CDR3 sequence is 19 residues long. The germline gives CDR1 SGDLS, CDR2 YYNGEE. The V segment lost 0 bases and the J segment 3 bases; nucleotides outside the gene matches: 16. The CDR3 sequence is CASSVAAREGLKNLYEQYF. CDR3 nucleotide sequence: TGTGCCAGCAGCGTAGCTGCGCGGGAGGGCCTTAAGAATCTCTACGAGCAGTACTTC.

The chain has TRBV6-2 or TRBV6-3 and TRBJ2-7; TRBD2 agrees at 11 bases. There are 14 residues in the CDR3. After removal of 6 bases from V and 4 bases from J, the junction contained 5 bases not matched to a gene. The V gene's germline CDR1 is MNHEY and CDR2 SVGEGT. The CDR3 nucleotides are TGTGCCAGCAGCCACCTAGCGGGGGGATACGAGCAGTACTTC. This sequence encodes CASSHLAGGYEQYF.

The chain employs TRBV2 and TRBJ2-3; 13 bases fit TRBD2. The CDR3 spans 18 residues. Germline V gene data show CDR1 as SNHLY and CDR2 as FYNNEI. The junction had 13 bases not matched to a gene; V was cut back by 6 bases and J by 4 bases. The CDR3 is CASRDPGLAGRVADTQYF. The CDR3 DNA reads as TGTGCCAGCAGAGACCCGGGACTAGCGGGAAGGGTGGCAGATACGCAGTATTTT.

This clonotype has a count of ten or more. J is TRBJ2-1 and V is TRBV5-1, with 10 bases that match TRBD2. There are 17 residues in the CDR3. Germline-derived CDR1 and CDR2 are SGHRS and YFSETQ. V lost 2 bases to trimming and J lost 5 bases; unmatched junction nucleotides: 10. The CDR3 DNA reads as TGCGCCAGCAGCTTACTAGCGGGAAAGTTGGGGAACAATGAGCAGTTCTTC. Translating it yields CASSLLAGKLGNNEQFF.

The chain has TRBV29-1 and TRBJ1-3; no clear D. V dropped 4 bases and J dropped 1 base, with 5 bases sitting between them. The CDR3 totals 12 residues. Germline CDR1 is SQVTM and CDR2 is ANQGSEA. In DNA form, the CDR3 reads TGCAGCGTTGTGACGTCTGGAAACACCATATATTTT. This gives the protein CSVVTSGNTIYF.

This chain joins TRBV19 and TRBJ2-7; 7 bases match TRBD2. CDR1 LNHDA and CDR2 SQIVND come from the germline V gene (reference sequence). The V segment lost 0 bases and the J segment 2 bases; nucleotides outside the gene matches: 4. The CDR3 runs 15 residues. This chain's CDR3 is CASSIDQGTTYEQYF. DNA of the CDR3: TGTGCCAGTAGTATAGATCAAGGGACTACCTACGAGCAGTACTTC. Full variable domain (outside the CDR3, taken from reference TRBV19 and TRBJ2-7): DGGITQSPKYLFRKEGQNVTLSCEQNLNHDAMYWYRQDPGQGLRLIYYSQIVNDFQKGDIAEGYSVSREKKESFPLTVTSAQKNPTAFYLCASSIDQGTTYEQYFGPGTRLTVT.

This rearrangement joins TRBV21-1 to TRBJ2-3; TRBD1, the table's D call, lacks a check against the DNA. TRBV21-1 is a known pseudogene. CDR3 length equals 16 residues. This CDR3 is CASSKGPRDYTDTQYF. The CDR3 DNA reads TGTGCCAGCAGCAAAGGCCCCCGGGACTACACAGATACGCAGTATTTT.

J is TRBJ2-1 and V is TRBV10-3; 9 nucleotides line up with TRBD2. The CDR3 has 14 residues. Trimming cost V 4 bases and J 6 bases; bases outside gene matches: 4. Germline V lookup: CDR1 ENHRY, CDR2 SYGVKD. The CDR3 sequence: CAISGGGDSNEQFF. CDR3 DNA sequence: TGTGCCATCAGTGGCGGGGGGGATAGCAATGAGCAGTTCTTC.

The chain carries TRBV6-1 and TRBJ2-2, with 8 bases aligning to TRBD2. V shed 10 bases and J 1 base; nucleotides not matched to a gene: 8. There are 15 residues in the CDR3. CDR1 is MNHNS and CDR2 is SASEGT in the germline V gene. In DNA form, the CDR3 reads TGTGCCACCAGCACGAGCGGGGGGAACACCGGGGAGCTGTTTTTT. Translating gives CATSTSGGNTGELFF.

Only a few counts were recorded for this clonotype. The chain has TRBV5-1 and TRBJ1-2; TRBD1 agrees at 7 bases. The J segment lost 6 bases and the V segment lost 3 bases, leaving 5 bases of the junction unmatched. This CDR3 is built from 13 residues. Per germline, CDR1 SGHRS and CDR2 YFSETQ. The CDR3 protein is CASSSGGLNGYTF. The CDR3 DNA reads TGCGCCAGCAGCTCAGGGGGGTTGAATGGCTACACCTTC.

The chain links TRBV11-3 to TRBJ2-5; TRBD1 aligns across 10 bases. V was pared by 1 base and J by 0 bases, with 11 bases of the junction left unmatched. CDR1 and CDR2 (germline): SGHNT, YENEEA. The CDR3 loop spans 19 amino acids. The CDR3 sequence: CASSLVGTGEGGYQETQYF. Here the CDR3 DNA reads TGTGCCAGCAGCTTAGTTGGGACAGGGGAAGGAGGGTACCAAGAGACCCAGTACTTC.

This clonotype was found many times. V gene TRBV5-1 combines with J gene TRBJ1-1; D gene ambiguous. Germline CDR1 SGHRS, CDR2 YFSETQ. Trimming took off 0 bases at V and 3 bases at J, with 6 bases between the two ends. This CDR3 has 13 amino acids. For the CDR3, the DNA is TGCGCCAGCAGCTTGGAATTGGACACTGAAGCTTTCTTT. It is translated as CASSLELDTEAFF.